This TCR beta chain was captured in a study of neurological immune-mediated disorders. Germline-derived CDR1 and CDR2 are SQVTM and ANQGSEA. V was pared by 3 bases and J by 3 bases, with 1 base of the junction left unmatched. The CDR3 loop spans 14 amino acids. This clonotype is medium-sized within its sample. In every sequencing run, more than 170 million TCR-beta sequences were generated from 15-18 subjects. Each CDR3 protein gets one entry after TCRdb re-called the 5' RACE reads with MiXCR. The data contain some 80,000 distinct CDR3 sequences, around 4.5% of them singletons. This sample's time point: longitudinal time-point 3. The unsorted libraries were generated from a total of 2 million PBMCs, which had been stored in RNAlater at -80 C.

Sequencing was performed on PBMCs. The clonotype originates from a woman in her sixties or seventies with multiple sclerosis. The chain uses TRBV29-1 and TRBJ2-1, with 11 bases matching TRBD2. In DNA form, the CDR3 reads TGCAGCGTTGAGGGACTAGCGGTCTACAATGAGCAGTTCTTC. It yields the protein CSVEGLAVYNEQFF.